A selection of T cell receptor beta chains follows, all from one sample in a study of T cells in Graves' hyperthyroidism and ophthalmopathy. TCRdb re-called the multiplex PCR reads through MiXCR, storing one row per CDR3 protein. The sample records 700,000 to 850,000 distinct CDR3 sequences, just over 35% being singletons. Sequences were obtained from blood. The receptor set was obtained from a woman aged 35 to 49 with Graves' hyperthyroidism. The CDR3 runs from the conserved cysteine through the conserved F or W. D genes are given only for firm matches. For some rows the clone size is stated as once, few or many, or as a class when expanded; others skip it.

>.|TRBJ1-1|TRBV10-3|.
TGTGCCAGCAGTGAAGGCATTGCGACAGATTGGTCTGGGGGAGCTTTCTTT
CASSEGIATDWSGGAFF
>many|TRBJ2-7|TRBV15|TRBD1
TGTGCCACCAGCAGGGGTATGGACAGGGCGGGCGAGCAGTACTTC
CATSRGMDRAGEQYF
>many|TRBJ2-1|TRBV5-1|.
TGCGCCAGCAGCTTTTCGGGGGCCTACAATGAGCAGTTCTTC
CASSFSGAYNEQFF
>many|TRBJ2-7|TRBV7-2|.
TGTGCCAGCAGCCTGAACATGGATATGGAGCAGTACTTC
CASSLNMDMEQYF
>many|TRBJ1-2|TRBV15|.
TGTGCCACCAGCAGGGGGGTTGACATCTATGGCTACACCTTC
CATSRGVDIYGYTF
>.|TRBJ2-2|TRBV7-2|.
TGTGCCGGCAGCTCCCGTGGGGGGCCGTTCACCGGGGAGCTGTTTTTT
CAGSSRGGPFTGELFF
>few|TRBJ2-7|TRBV19|.
TGTGCCAGTAGTATGCCCGGGGGCGGCTACGAGCAGTACTTC
CASSMPGGGYEQYF
>.|TRBJ2-2|TRBV30|.
TGTGCCTGGAGTGTAGCCAGGATGAACGCCGGGGAGCTGTTTTTT
CAWSVARMNAGELFF
>.|TRBJ2-2|TRBV9|TRBD1
TGTGCCAGCAGCGTAGAACAGGGGGCCGGCACCGGGGAGCTGTTTTTT
CASSVEQGAGTGELFF
>many|TRBJ1-3|TRBV13|.
TGTGCCAGCAGCTTATCGGACGGAAACACCATATATTTT
CASSLSDGNTIYF
>.|TRBJ1-4|TRBV24-1|TRBD1
TGTGCCACCAGTGAGACAGGGCGAGCAACTAATGAAAAACTGTTTTTT
CATSETGRATNEKLFF
>once|TRBJ1-2|TRBV6-6|TRBD1
TGTGCCAGCTCACCACCGGACAGGGGGCAAGGCTACACCTTC
CASSPPDRGQGYTF
>many|TRBJ1-5|TRBV19|.
TGTGCCAGTAGTAGACCTACGGTCCCAAGGGAGCCCCAGCATTTT
CASSRPTVPREPQHF
>.|TRBJ2-5|TRBV28|.
TGTGCCAGCAGTTTATTTGGGGCTGTAGAGACCCAGTACTTC
CASSLFGAVETQYF
>many|TRBJ1-2|TRBV7-2|TRBD1
TGTGCCAGCAGCACCTACAGGGGGCAGGCAGATGGCTACACCTTC
CASSTYRGQADGYTF
>many|TRBJ2-5|TRBV20-1|TRBD2
TGCAGTGCACTGGGCGGGAGTCCGGAGACCCAGTACTTC
CSALGGSPETQYF
>many|TRBJ2-7|TRBV19|.
TGTGCCAGTAGGCCGACAGGTAGCTCCTACGAGCAGTACTTC
CASRPTGSSYEQYF
>.|TRBJ2-6|TRBV7-8|TRBD1
TGTGCCAGCAGCCACCGGGACAGGGGGTTTCCTGAAGCTTTC
CASSHRDRGFPEAF
>many|TRBJ1-5|TRBV7-8|.
TGTGCCAGCAGGCGCGGACGAGGAGGGCCCCGGAGTAGCAATCAGCCCCAGCATTTT
CASRRGRGGPRSSNQPQHF
>.|TRBJ1-2|TRBV10-1|.
TGCGCCAGCAGTGAGATTTGGACCGGTGGCTACACCTTC
CASSEIWTGGYTF
>few|TRBJ2-4|TRBV29-1|.
TGCAGCGTTGAGGGTTTCGGGGGTACGGGTCAGTACTTC
CSVEGFGGTGQYF
>many|TRBJ1-5|TRBV10-3|.
TGTGCCATCAGTGATCTCATGAGCAATCAGCCCCAGCATTTT
CAISDLMSNQPQHF
>few|TRBJ1-1|TRBV9|.
TGTGCCAGCAGCGGACCACCTGGGGAGAACACTGAAGCTTTCTTT
CASSGPPGENTEAFF
>many|TRBJ2-7|TRBV20-1|.
TGCAGTGCTAGAGATTCGGACAGACCCTACGAGCAGTACTTC
CSARDSDRPYEQYF
>few|TRBJ1-6|TRBV6-5|TRBD1
TGTGCCAGCACTTCAATGGAGGGGGCGCTTTCACCCCTCCACTTT
CASTSMEGALSPLHF
>few|TRBJ1-2|TRBV10-3|TRBD1
TGTGCCAGCAGTTACGCGTCCGGGACAGGGGCAGGGCAGAGCTATGGCTACACCTTC
CASSYASGTGAGQSYGYTF
>many|TRBJ1-2|TRBV19|TRBD1
TGTGCCAGTAGACCCCCGGGACAGGGACGCTACACCTTC
CASRPPGQGRYTF
>.|TRBJ1-1|TRBV7-9|TRBD1
TGTGCCAGCAGCTCCATACAGGGGGCCACTGAAGCTTTCTTT
CASSSIQGATEAFF
>many|TRBJ2-7|TRBV2|.
TGTGCCAGCTCAGACACCTACGAGCAGTACTTC
CASSDTYEQYF
>.|TRBJ1-1|TRBV7-6|.
TGTGCCAGCAGCTTTTCAGACAGCACTGAAGCTTTCTTT
CASSFSDSTEAFF
>many|TRBJ2-6|TRBV20-1|.
TGCAGTGCTAGAGGGAGGGACGCCAGGGCCAACGTCCTGACTTTC
CSARGRDARANVLTF
>once|TRBJ2-6|TRBV10-3|TRBD1
TGTGCCATCATGGAGCGGACAGGGGGTAACGTCCTGACTTTC
CAIMERTGGNVLTF
>.|TRBJ1-4|TRBV12-5|.
TGTGCTAGTGGTTTGGTAACGGAAAAACTGTTTTTT
CASGLVTEKLFF
>.|TRBJ2-7|TRBV5-1|.
TGCGCCAGCAGTATGTTTGGCGGCGCCTACGAGCAGTACTTC
CASSMFGGAYEQYF
>.|TRBJ2-5|TRBV7-9|.
TGTGCCAGCAATCCTTCAGGGGGCGGGGGAGAGACCCAGTACTTC
CASNPSGGGGETQYF
>.|TRBJ1-2|TRBV6-5|.
TGTGCCAGCAGCGAAGCCCCCCTCAGTCATGGCTACACCTTC
CASSEAPLSHGYTF
>.|TRBJ1-1|TRBV19|.
TGTGCCAGTACGTGGCAGATGAACACTGAAGCTTTCTTT
CASTWQMNTEAFF
>.|TRBJ1-2|TRBV5-6|.
TGTGCCAGCAGCCGGGCGAGGGCGAACTATGGCTACACCTTC
CASSRARANYGYTF
>.|TRBJ2-7|TRBV12-3/TRBV12-4|.
TGTGCCAGCAGCCGACACGGCCCGACAGGTAGCTCCTACGAGCAGTACTTC
CASSRHGPTGSSYEQYF
>few|TRBJ2-7|TRBV7-2|.
TGCGCCAGCAGCCAAGCACCTAGCTCCTACGAGCAGTACTTC
CASSQAPSSYEQYF
>many|TRBJ1-2|TRBV29-1|.
TGCAGCGTCGATGCCGACAGTCTCTATGGCTACACCTTC
CSVDADSLYGYTF
>few|TRBJ1-2|TRBV10-3|TRBD1
TGTGCCATCAGTGTGTCGAGACAGGGGACCTATGGCTACACCTTC
CAISVSRQGTYGYTF
>.|TRBJ1-2|TRBV10-3|TRBD1
TGTGCCAGCAGTTACGGGGACAGGGAGAGTCGTGGCTACACCTTC
CASSYGDRESRGYTF
>.|TRBJ2-7|TRBV7-3|.
TGTGCCAGCAGCCCCCTAGGGAGCGCAGATACGCAGTACTTC
CASSPLGSADTQYF
>many|TRBJ1-1|TRBV7-2|.
TGTGCCAGCAGCCGAATTTACAGGGACAAAGCTTTCTTT
CASSRIYRDKAFF
>.|TRBJ2-7|TRBV15|TRBD1
TGTGCCACCAGCAGTGCCGGGACAGGGGGTGATGTCGAGCAGTACTTC
CATSSAGTGGDVEQYF
>.|TRBJ1-3|TRBV9|.
TGTGCCAGCAGCGCCTCTCTCAGGGCAAGCTCTGGAAACACCATATATTTT
CASSASLRASSGNTIYF
>.|TRBJ2-5|TRBV24-1|.
TGTGCCACCAGGGCAGTGCAGGAGACCCAGTACTTC
CATRAVQETQYF
>.|TRBJ2-7|TRBV6-1|.
TGTGCCAGCAGGGACCCGGGTCGCCTCTACGAGCAGTACTTC
CASRDPGRLYEQYF
>many|TRBJ1-4|TRBV7-2|.
TGTGCCAGCAGCCTGGACAGTGCAACTAATGAAAAACTGTTTTTT
CASSLDSATNEKLFF
>.|TRBJ2-7|TRBV7-2|.
TGTGCCAGCAGCCCGAACCCAAGCTCCTACGAGCAGTACTTC
CASSPNPSSYEQYF
>.|TRBJ1-5|TRBV6-2/TRBV6-3|.
TGTGCCAGCGCCCAGGGATACCAGCCCCAGCATTTT
CASAQGYQPQHF
>.|TRBJ2-6|TRBV19|.
TGTGCCAGCAGTATCGGGACCGGAGGGACCAACGTCCTGACTTTC
CASSIGTGGTNVLTF
>few|TRBJ2-7|TRBV4-1|.
TGCGCCAGCAGCCAAGTCGCAGGTTACTCCTACGAGCAGTACTTC
CASSQVAGYSYEQYF
>.|TRBJ2-7|TRBV7-9|.
TGTGCCAGCAGCTTACCACCAACAAGGGGACGGGATCACGAGCAGTACTTC
CASSLPPTRGRDHEQYF
>.|TRBJ2-7|TRBV5-4|TRBD2
TGTGCCAGCAGCTTGGGTCTAGCGGGAGAACCCTACGAGCAGTACTTC
CASSLGLAGEPYEQYF
>many|TRBJ1-1|TRBV14|.
TGTGCCAGCAGCCAAACCTGGAGTGGGGGCATGAACACTGAAGCTTTCTTT
CASSQTWSGGMNTEAFF
>many|TRBJ1-3|TRBV20-1|.
TGCAGTGCTAGTATGGACAGCTCTGGAAACACCATATATTTT
CSASMDSSGNTIYF
>.|TRBJ2-7|TRBV7-9|TRBD2
TGTGCCAGCTCCGGGACGACTAGCGGGGGGACTAGCTTTTACGAGCAGTACTTC
CASSGTTSGGTSFYEQYF